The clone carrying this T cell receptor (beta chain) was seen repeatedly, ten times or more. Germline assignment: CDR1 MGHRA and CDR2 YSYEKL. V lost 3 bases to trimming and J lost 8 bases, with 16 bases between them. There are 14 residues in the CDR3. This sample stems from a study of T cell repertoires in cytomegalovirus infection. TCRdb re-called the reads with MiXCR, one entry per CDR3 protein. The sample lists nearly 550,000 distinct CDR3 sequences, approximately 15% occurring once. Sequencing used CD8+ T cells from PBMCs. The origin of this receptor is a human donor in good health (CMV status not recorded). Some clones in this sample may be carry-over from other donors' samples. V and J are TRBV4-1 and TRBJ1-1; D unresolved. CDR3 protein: CASSHWTAPEEAFF. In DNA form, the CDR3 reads TGCGCCAGCAGCCACTGGACGGCGCCTGAGGAAGCTTTCTTT.